Below, 10 T cell receptor beta chains from the same sample are listed, as sequenced in a study of blood T cell repertoires in COVID-19 (dated by TCRdb to the early 2020s). Libraries were made using the immunoSEQ multiplex PCR assay. Drawn from immuneACCESS, this table holds only the in-frame rearrangements with V and J called that TCRdb kept. Clones are partly lost; checked studies trace under half to an unresolved V gene and leave the rest unexplained. This sample is represented by 350,000 to 450,000 clones; roughly 84% of them were singletons. 1.4% of the sample is in the top ten clones. Sequenced material: PBMCs or T cells enriched from blood (not recorded which). Receptors originate from a woman younger than 35 who had been exposed to COVID-19.

The J gene is TRBJ1-1, the V gene TRBV27; 7 bases are a match to TRBD1. This CDR3 has 12 residues. Germline V gene lookup returns CDR1 MNHEY and CDR2 SMNVEV (reference sequence). Trimming removed 8 bases from V and 9 bases from J; junction bases left unmatched: 9. CDR3 protein: CASPARGAQAFF. CDR3 DNA sequence: TGTGCCAGCCCGGCCAGGGGGGCCCAAGCTTTCTTT.

The CDR3 DNA follows: TGTGCCAGCAGTCCCCCAGGTTCTAACTATGGCTACACCTTC. Its protein is CASSPPGSNYGYTF. The J gene is TRBJ1-2, the V gene TRBV28; D call uncertain. The CDR3 is 14 amino acids. V was cut by 5 bases and J by 0 bases, with 10 bases left in between. Germline assignment: CDR1 MDHEN and CDR2 SYDVKM.

The chain carries TRBV9 and TRBJ1-5, with D uncertain. The CDR3 extends over 15 amino acids. Trimming took 4 bases from V and 9 from J, leaving 20 bases between them. Germline V CDR1 and CDR2: SGDLS, YYNGEE. CDR3 nucleotide sequence: TGTGCCAGCAGCCCGCGCGATGAGGTGTTCCGGCCCCAGCATTTT. The encoded protein is CASSPRDEVFRPQHF.

The J gene is TRBJ2-2, the V gene TRBV4-1; possible D gene TRBD1, 6 bases. The germline V and J ends were trimmed by 6 bases and 6 bases, with 17 bases remaining between them. The CDR3 sequence is 15 residues long. From germline, CDR1 is MGHRA and CDR2 YSYEKL. CDR3 nucleotide sequence: TGCGCCAGCAGTCCCCCGGGACAAGCCTCCGGGGAGCTGTTTTTT. Translation gives CASSPPGQASGELFF.

V usage is TRBV11-3 and J usage is TRBJ2-1; D remains unclear. Trimming removed 3 bases from V and 8 bases from J, with 8 bases in between. Germline CDR1 SGHNT, CDR2 YENEEA. This CDR3 has 12 residues. CDR3 sequence: CASSFRPDEQFF. CDR3 sequence (DNA): TGTGCCAGCAGCTTCCGTCCCGATGAGCAGTTCTTC.

The sample holds one count of this clone. The chain has TRBV28 and TRBJ1-2, with D possibly TRBD1 on 6 matching bases. CDR1 is MDHEN and CDR2 is SYDVKM in the germline V gene. Trimming cost V 3 bases and J 5 bases, with 16 bases left between them. This CDR3 contains 15 residues. The DNA of the CDR3 is TGTGCCAGCAGTTTGGCGGACAGATTTTTTTATGGCTACACCTTC. Its protein product is CASSLADRFFYGYTF.

This chain connects TRBV5-1 to TRBJ1-1; D perhaps matches TRBD1 (5 bases). The CDR3 consists of 15 residues. V gave up 0 bases and J gave up 4 bases, with 13 bases separating them. Germline V lookup: CDR1 SGHRS, CDR2 YFSETQ. The CDR3 protein is CASSLGQQGVTEAFF. Here the CDR3 DNA reads TGCGCCAGCAGCTTGGGACAGCAGGGCGTCACTGAAGCTTTCTTT. Together with reference TRBV5-1 and TRBJ1-1, the CDR3 gives the full variable domain: KAGVTQTPRYLIKTRGQQVTLSCSPISGHRSVSWYQQTPGQGLQFLFEYFSETQRNKGNFPGRFSGRQFSNSRSEMNVSTLELGDSALYLCASSLGQQGVTEAFFGQGTRLTVV.

The chain joins TRBV6-5 to TRBJ2-5; TRBD2 matches at 7 bases. Germline V gene sequence: CDR1 MNHEY, CDR2 SVGAGI. The CDR3 consists of 12 residues. The trim removed 4 bases at V and 5 bases at J, leaving 1 base unmatched. The CDR3 coding sequence is TGTGCCAGCAGTTCGCGGGGGGAGACCCAGTACTTC. Its protein product is CASSSRGETQYF.

V is TRBV18 and J is TRBJ1-1, with TRBD1 matching 9 bases. After removal of 3 bases from V and 6 bases from J, the junction contained 8 bases not matched to a gene. The CDR3 extends over 15 amino acids. In germline, CDR1 is KGHSH, CDR2 LQKENI. In DNA, the CDR3 is TGTGCCAGCTCACCCCCTACAGGGGGCTACGCTGAAGCTTTCTTT. It is translated as CASSPPTGGYAEAFF.

V gene TRBV28 combines with J gene TRBJ2-7, with 11 bases matching TRBD1. The CDR3 has 15 residues. CDR1 MDHEN and CDR2 SYDVKM come from the germline V gene. V shed 4 bases and J 4 bases; nucleotides not matched to a gene: 6. In DNA form, the CDR3 reads TGTGCCAGCAGTTCTCCGGGACAGGGGGTGTACGAGCAGTACTTC. Translation gives CASSSPGQGVYEQYF.